These 30 T cell receptor beta chains were sequenced from one sample in a study of monozygotic twins with inflammatory bowel disease. Reprocessing the 5' RACE reads, TCRdb reports a single entry for every CDR3 protein and omits DNA. Its listing shows about 330,000 distinct CDR3 sequences. The specimen sequenced was blood. The receptors stem from a human donor with ulcerative colitis or Crohn's disease, or a healthy co-twin of an affected twin (not recorded which).

CDR3 protein: CASSPQGATNEKLFF. The chain uses TRBV4-1 and TRBJ1-4; TCRdb selects TRBD1, and the lack of DNA leaves this call unchecked. Germline V gives CDR1 MGHRA, CDR2 YSYEKL. The CDR3 is 15 residues long.

The gene calls are TRBV4-1 and TRBJ2-1; TCRdb returns TRBD1, unconfirmable since there is no DNA. The germline V gene encodes CDR1 MGHRA and CDR2 YSYEKL. This CDR3 spans 15 amino acids. CDR3 sequence: CASSLGGQGRNEQFF.

This rearrangement joins TRBV3-1 to TRBJ2-3; TCRdb gives TRBD1 as the D gene, but with no DNA this cannot be confirmed. Germline CDR1 is LGHDT and CDR2 is YNNKEL (reference sequence). The CDR3 consists of 13 residues. The CDR3: CASRRQGADTQYF.

This chain links TRBV2 with TRBJ1-1; lacking DNA, the TRBD1 call made by TCRdb goes unchecked. The CDR3 length is 15 residues. Germline-derived CDR1 and CDR2 are SNHLY and FYNNEI. CDR3 protein: CASNRDRGVVTEAFF.

This sequence joins TRBV27 and TRBJ1-5; TCRdb designates TRBD1, a call that cannot be tested without DNA. From germline, CDR1 is MNHEY and CDR2 SMNVEV (reference sequence). This CDR3 comprises 13 residues. The CDR3 is CASRDSVNQPQHF.

The chain has TRBV5-1 and TRBJ1-1. Per the germline V gene, CDR1 is SGHRS and CDR2 is YFSETQ. This CDR3 region has 15 residues. The CDR3 spells CASTKTTETNTEAFF.

The CDR3 protein is CASSQRRGASSTDTQYF. The chain links TRBV3-1 to TRBJ2-3; TCRdb outputs TRBD1, but without DNA this stays unchecked. The CDR3 has 17 residues. The germline gives CDR1 LGHDT, CDR2 YNNKEL (reference sequence).

The chain combines TRBV12-3 or TRBV12-4 with TRBJ2-7; as DNA is missing, the TRBD1 call by TCRdb cannot be tested. The CDR3 is 13 residues long. The CDR3 sequence is CASGFSPTYEQYF.

The chain joins TRBV5-1 to TRBJ2-7; the TRBD1 assignment by TCRdb is unverifiable without DNA. This CDR3 region has 14 residues. Germline-derived CDR1 and CDR2 are SGHRS and YFSETQ. CDR3 sequence reads: CASSPTTQGYEQYF. Combining the CDR3 with reference TRBV5-1 and TRBJ2-7 gives the whole variable domain KAGVTQTPRYLIKTRGQQVTLSCSPISGHRSVSWYQQTPGQGLQFLFEYFSETQRNKGNFPGRFSGRQFSNSRSEMNVSTLELGDSALYLCASSPTTQGYEQYFGPGTRLTVT.

The chain links TRBV19 to TRBJ2-1; TCRdb's D gene call, TRBD2, goes unchecked for lack of DNA. CDR1 LNHDA and CDR2 SQIVND come from the germline V gene (reference sequence). The CDR3 length is 14 residues. The CDR3 reads CASSPGLAGPEQFF.

The chain combines TRBV7-9 with TRBJ2-3; no DNA is available, so the TRBD1 call from TCRdb remains unchecked. This CDR3 is built from 15 residues. Per germline, CDR1 SEHNR and CDR2 FQNEAQ (reference sequence). CDR3 sequence reads: CASSFPGQGVDTQYF.

J is TRBJ2-1 and V is TRBV5-1; absent DNA, TCRdb's TRBD1 call cannot be checked. Germline V gene lookup returns CDR1 SGHRS and CDR2 YFSETQ. The CDR3 runs to 16 residues. CDR3 protein: CASSPEGDGGIDEQFF.

The gene calls are TRBV29-1 and TRBJ2-5; TCRdb's D gene call, TRBD1, goes unchecked for lack of DNA. The CDR3 is 12 residues long. The germline V gene has CDR1 SQVTM and CDR2 ANQGSEA. The chain's CDR3 is CSVMRGSETQYF. Looking up the rest from reference TRBV29-1 and TRBJ2-5 gives the full variable domain: SAVISQKPSRDICQRGTSLTIQCQVDSQVTMMFWYRQQPGQSLTLIATANQGSEATYESGFVIDKFPISRPNLTFSTLTVSNMSPEDSSIYLCSVMRGSETQYFGPGTRLLVL.

The V call is TRBV5-1, the J call TRBJ2-5; TCRdb gives TRBD1 as the D gene, but with no DNA this cannot be confirmed. This CDR3 has 15 residues. Germline CDR1 reads SGHRS; CDR2 reads YFSETQ. This CDR3 reads CASSPATGEMETQYF.

The chain employs TRBV5-1 and TRBJ2-3; TCRdb's D call of TRBD2 is untestable without DNA. This CDR3 is built from 17 residues. In germline, CDR1 is SGHRS, CDR2 YFSETQ. The CDR3 region is CASNEFLTSGSTDTQYF.

The V call is TRBV30, the J call TRBJ1-1; TCRdb's assignment of TRBD1 cannot be checked, as there is no DNA. Germline V gene data show CDR1 as GTSNPN and CDR2 as SVGIG (reference sequence). The CDR3 covers 13 residues. CDR3 in amino acids: CAWSVGTGFEAFF.

The genes are TRBV7-3 and TRBJ2-1. The CDR3 is 14 amino acids. Germline V gene sequence: CDR1 SGHTA, CDR2 FQGTGA. The CDR3 loop reads CASSLKDGNNEQFF.

The chain recombines TRBV6-1 with TRBJ2-6. The CDR3 contains 16 residues. CDR1 and CDR2 (germline): MNHNS, SASEGT. The CDR3 here is CATEKQVLPGANVLTF.

This rearrangement joins TRBV28 to TRBJ2-2; TCRdb calls TRBD1, which cannot be checked without DNA. Germline V gene lookup returns CDR1 MDHEN and CDR2 SYDVKM. This CDR3 has 16 amino acids. CDR3 sequence: CASSLWGGQGPGELFF.

This chain connects TRBV15 to TRBJ1-5; TCRdb names TRBD1, which stays unverified in the absence of DNA. Germline V gene data show CDR1 as LNHNV and CDR2 as YYDKDF (reference sequence). The CDR3 extends over 17 amino acids. CDR3 protein: CATSSEYQGESNQPQHF.

The chain carries TRBV9 and TRBJ1-3; TCRdb's D call, TRBD1, is unchecked because there is no DNA. Germline loops: CDR1 SGDLS, CDR2 YYNGEE. The CDR3 runs to 16 residues. CDR3 amino acids: CASSEGTTGGGNTIYF.

The chain is built from TRBV20-1 and TRBJ2-1; the TRBD1 assignment by TCRdb is unverifiable without DNA. The CDR3 is 12 amino acids. Germline V gene sequence: CDR1 DFQATT, CDR2 SNEGSKA (reference sequence). Here the CDR3 reads CSASPLPSEQFF.

This chain joins TRBV15 and TRBJ2-3; TCRdb's D call of TRBD1 is untestable without DNA. Germline V CDR1 and CDR2: LNHNV, YYDKDF (reference sequence). The CDR3 extends over 16 amino acids. This chain's CDR3 is CATSRNFGQSTDTQYF.

The chain joins TRBV27 to TRBJ2-1; TCRdb's D call, TRBD2, is unchecked because there is no DNA. The CDR3 spans 17 residues. The germline V gene has CDR1 MNHEY and CDR2 SMNVEV (reference sequence). The CDR3 protein is CASSLGPPTFSYNEQFF.

The gene calls are TRBV25-1 and TRBJ2-7; the TCRdb call, TRBD1, lacks DNA for checking. CDR3 length: 14 amino acids. Germline V gene lookup returns CDR1 MGHDK and CDR2 SYGVNS. The CDR3: CASSPQGGSYEQYF.

This sequence joins TRBV20-1 and TRBJ2-3. Germline V lookup: CDR1 DFQATT, CDR2 SNEGSKA (reference sequence). This CDR3 has 14 amino acids. The CDR3 here is CSARGLPSTDTQYF.

V gene TRBV28 combines with J gene TRBJ2-4; TCRdb reports TRBD1, a call that lacks DNA to check it against. The germline gives CDR1 MDHEN, CDR2 SYDVKM. This CDR3 comprises 20 residues. The CDR3 sequence is CASSLGLQWGRGVAKNIQYF.

The chain has TRBV7-9 and TRBJ1-6; with no DNA, the TCRdb D assignment of TRBD1 cannot be verified. This CDR3 contains 15 residues. Germline V gives CDR1 SEHNR, CDR2 FQNEAQ (reference sequence). CDR3 sequence: CASNLVQGSYSPLHF.

This chain joins TRBV5-1 and TRBJ2-5; TCRdb indicates TRBD2, and absent DNA this call remains unverified. The V gene's germline CDR1 is SGHRS and CDR2 YFSETQ. The CDR3 has 14 amino acids. The CDR3 region is CASSFGSGQETQYF.

J is TRBJ2-5 and V is TRBV29-1; TCRdb gives TRBD1 as the D gene, but with no DNA this cannot be confirmed. The CDR3 is 15 amino acids. Looked up from germline, CDR1 is SQVTM and CDR2 is ANQGSEA. CDR3: CSVVYRDRGRETQYF.